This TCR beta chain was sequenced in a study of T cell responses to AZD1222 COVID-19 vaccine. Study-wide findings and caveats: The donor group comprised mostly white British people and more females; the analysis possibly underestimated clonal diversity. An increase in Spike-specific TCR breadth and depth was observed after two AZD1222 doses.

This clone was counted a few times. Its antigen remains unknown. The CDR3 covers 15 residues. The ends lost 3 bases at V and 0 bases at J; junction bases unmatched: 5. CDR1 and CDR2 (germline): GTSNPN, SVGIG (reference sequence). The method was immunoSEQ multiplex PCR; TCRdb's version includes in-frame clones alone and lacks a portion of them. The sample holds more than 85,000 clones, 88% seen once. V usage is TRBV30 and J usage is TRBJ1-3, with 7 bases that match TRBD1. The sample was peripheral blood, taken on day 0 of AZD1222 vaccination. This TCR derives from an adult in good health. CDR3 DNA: TGTGCCTGGAGGGGACAGCTGAGCTCTGGAAACACCATATATTTT. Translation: CAWRGQLSSGNTIYF.